Listed here are 12 T cell receptor beta chains from one sample, sequenced in a study of T cell clonality in common variable immunodeficiency. General study findings and limits: Common variable immunodeficiency TCR beta sequences reportedly had fewer deletions and N-nucleotide insertions.

The protocol was immunoSEQ multiplex PCR, while the TCRdb copy is restricted to in-frame clones and leaves out a portion. The specimen has about 42,000 clones, none found just once. These receptors are not linked to any known antigen. Sequenced material: peripheral blood mononuclear cells. Source of these receptors: a human donor with common variable immunodeficiency.

This clone was seen more than once but under ten times. The observed sequence ends 3 residues before the CDR3 terminus, with the missing tail filled in from the germline J gene. The rearrangement uses TRBV18 and TRBJ1-2; no clear D. CDR1 is KGHSH and CDR2 is LQKENI in the germline V gene. Trimming took 2 bases from V and 2 from J, leaving 9 bases between them. The CDR3 length is 14 residues. The covered CDR3 bases are TGTGCCAGCTCACCAGTCCAGAAAAACTATGGC. Encoded protein: CASSPVQKNYG. The entire CDR3 protein reads CASSPVQKNYGYTF.

This clone was recorded at least ten times. The CDR3 extends 3 residues past the end of the read, so its final part is completed from the germline J gene. This chain joins TRBV14 and TRBJ2-1; TRBD1 matches 7 bases. Germline CDR1 is SGHDN and CDR2 is FVKESK. This CDR3 is built from 17 residues. After removal of 0 bases from V and 3 bases from J, the junction contained 8 bases not matched to a gene. The part of the CDR3 DNA that was read is TGTGCCAGCAGCCAAGATCCCCGGACAGGCCTCTACAATGAG. Amino acid sequence: CASSQDPRTGLYNE. The full CDR3 sequence reads CASSQDPRTGLYNEQFF.

This clone was observed many times. The read comes to an end 3 residues before the CDR3 does, leaving the germline J gene to fill in the end. The chain recombines TRBV30 with TRBJ1-5; TRBD1 agrees at 9 bases. V shed 0 bases and J 7 bases; nucleotides not matched to a gene: 10. Germline CDR1 and CDR2: GTSNPN and SVGIG (reference sequence). The CDR3 consists of 16 residues. Partial CDR3 DNA: TGTGCCTGGAGTGTACGCGGGACAGGGCGAGTGCAGCCC. This translates into CAWSVRGTGRVQP. The entire CDR3 sequence reads CAWSVRGTGRVQPQHF.

As for this clone: The sequenced fragment ends 3 residues before the CDR3 boundary, so the rest is inferred from the germline J gene. The chain carries TRBV30 and TRBJ1-5, with a weak D call TRBD1 (5 bases). Germline CDR1 GTSNPN, CDR2 SVGIG (reference sequence). CDR3 length: 14 residues. The chain's CDR3 is CAWSVKGPLAPQHF. CDR3 DNA, as far as it was read: TGTGCCTGGAGTGTAAAGGGGCCGCTCGCACCC.

This clone was counted many times. The CDR3 goes on 3 residues after the read ends, and that part is filled in from the germline J gene. This rearrangement joins TRBV29-1 to TRBJ2-7; 8 positions agree with TRBD1. In germline, CDR1 is SQVTM, CDR2 ANQGSEA. The CDR3 contains 17 residues. Trimming at V came to 3 bases and at J to 4 bases, leaving 17 bases not matched to a gene. Incomplete CDR3 DNA: TGCAGCGTTGAGAGGTTGGGGGCAGGGGGCGCCGGGTACGAG. This encodes CSVERLGAGGAGYE. The entire CDR3 sequence reads CSVERLGAGGAGYEQYF.

This clone was found a few times. Partial CDR3 DNA: TGTGCCAGTAGTCTTCTCAGGGGGAGCAATCAGCCC. Protein product: CASSLLRGSNQP. The CDR3 in its entirety is CASSLLRGSNQPQHF. The chain carries TRBV19 and TRBJ1-5; TRBD1 aligns across 7 bases. The read ends 3 residues early relative to the CDR3; the germline J gene fills the gap. The CDR3 sequence is 15 residues long. Per the germline V gene, CDR1 is LNHDA and CDR2 is SQIVND (reference sequence). V shed 5 bases and J 1 base; nucleotides not matched to a gene: 5.

On this clone: The CDR3 end lies 3 residues beyond the end of the read and is filled in from the germline J gene. This chain links TRBV6-1 with TRBJ2-5; TRBD1 matches at 8 bases. The CDR3 contains 15 residues. V shed 3 bases, J shed 4 bases, and the junction held 7 bases outside the gene matches. Germline CDR1 and CDR2: MNHNS and SASEGT. CDR3 sequence reads: CASSEYIGQGETQYF. The sequenced CDR3 bases are TGTGCCAGCAGTGAGTACATTGGACAGGGAGAGACC.

Ten or more counts support this clone. The sequence runs out 3 residues before the end of the CDR3; the remainder is reconstructed from the germline J gene. The rearrangement joins TRBV7-2 to TRBJ2-7, with TRBD1 matching over 8 bases. The CDR3 spans 15 residues. Germline CDR1 SGHTA, CDR2 FQGNSA. Germline trimming cut 6 bases from V and 3 bases from J; bases unmatched to any gene: 10. CDR3 DNA (partial): TGTGCCAGCAGTTTTAAGGGACAGGCCAACTACGAG. Translation gives CASSFKGQANYE. The CDR3 reads in full as CASSFKGQANYEQYF.

Comments on this clone: The read falls 3 residues short of the CDR3 end, and the missing part is taken from the germline J gene. This chain connects TRBV18 to TRBJ2-3; TRBD2 matches at 9 bases. The germline V gene encodes CDR1 KGHSH and CDR2 LQKENI. The CDR3 is 14 residues long. With 2 bases clipped from V and 6 bases from J, the junction kept 3 bases outside the gene matches. CDR3 sequence reads: CASSPASGEDTQYF. CDR3 DNA (partial): TGTGCCAGCTCACCAGCTAGCGGGGAGGATACG.

This clone was counted a few times. Germline and junction disagree at one end, which may indicate a read error. The CDR3 extends 3 residues past the end of the read, so its final part is completed from the germline J gene. This chain uses TRBV18 with TRBJ1-4; TRBD1 aligns across 7 bases. CDR1 KGHSH and CDR2 LQKENI come from the germline V gene. The CDR3 is 13 residues long. CDR3 in amino acids: CASSRGQNEELFF. The part of the CDR3 DNA that was read is TGTGCCAGCTCACGGGGACAGAATGAAGAA.

This clone occurred a few times. The read ends 3 residues before the CDR3 terminus; that terminus is restored from the germline J gene. J is TRBJ2-7 and V is TRBV19; TRBD2 matches 15 bases. With V trimmed by 3 bases and J by 1 base, 13 bases remained unmatched. Germline loops: CDR1 LNHDA, CDR2 SQIVND (reference sequence). This CDR3 has 20 residues. The CDR3 protein is CASSMQSGTSGRRVSYEQYF. The CDR3 DNA, read in part, is TGTGCCAGTAGTATGCAGTCTGGGACTAGCGGGAGGAGGGTTTCCTACGAG.

This clone has only a few counts. Sequencing ends 3 residues short of the CDR3 end; the germline J gene provides the rest. The chain employs TRBV11-2 and TRBJ1-4; D remains ambiguous. Germline assignment: CDR1 SGHAT and CDR2 FQNNGV. The CDR3 sequence is 13 residues long. V was trimmed by 0 bases and J by 8 bases, leaving 7 bases between them. The sequenced CDR3 bases are TGTGCCAGCAGCTTAGACAGCGACGAAAAA. Translated, it gives CASSLDSDEK. The whole CDR3 sequence is CASSLDSDEKLFF.